The sequence of this TCR beta chain was determined in a study of follicular helper T cells after annual influenza vaccination. The CDR3 totals 13 residues. The germline V gene encodes CDR1 SGHVS and CDR2 FNYEAQ. Trimming removed 5 bases from V and 3 bases from J; junction bases left unmatched: 4. Sequencing used immunoSEQ multiplex PCR; TCRdb keeps in-frame clones, though not all of them. The table includes over 8,500 clones, over 80% detected once. Adults received seasonal inactivated influenza vaccine, with sorted blood CD4 subsets sequenced before and after. Whole-study results and caveats: Day 7 ICOS+CD38+ clones were most often found later in ICOS-CD38- cTfh cells.

About this clone: Its antigen is not identified.

The clonotype was recovered from an adult who received the influenza vaccine. This material consisted of CXCR5- memory CD4+ T cells sorted from blood, taken 6 weeks after influenza vaccination. The rearrangement joins TRBV7-6 to TRBJ2-7; the match to TRBD1 covers 7 bases. CDR3 coding DNA: TGTGCCAGCAGCGTCGACAGGGACTACGAGCAGTACTTC. This sequence encodes CASSVDRDYEQYF.